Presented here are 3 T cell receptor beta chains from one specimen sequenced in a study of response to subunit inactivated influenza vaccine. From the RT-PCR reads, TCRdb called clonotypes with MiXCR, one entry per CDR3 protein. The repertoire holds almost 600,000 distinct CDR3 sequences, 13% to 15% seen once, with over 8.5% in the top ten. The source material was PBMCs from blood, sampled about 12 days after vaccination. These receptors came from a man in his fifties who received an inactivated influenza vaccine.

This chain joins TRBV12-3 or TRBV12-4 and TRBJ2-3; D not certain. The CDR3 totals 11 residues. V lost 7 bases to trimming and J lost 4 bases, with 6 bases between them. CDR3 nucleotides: TGTGCCAGCAAGTTATCAGATACGCAGTATTTT. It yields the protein CASKLSDTQYF.

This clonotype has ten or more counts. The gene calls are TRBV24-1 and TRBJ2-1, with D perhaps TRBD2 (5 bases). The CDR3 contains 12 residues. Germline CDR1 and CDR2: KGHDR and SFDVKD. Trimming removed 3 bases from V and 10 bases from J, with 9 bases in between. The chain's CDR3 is CATSDERREQFF. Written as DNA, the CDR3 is TGTGCCACCAGTGATGAACGGAGGGAGCAGTTCTTC.

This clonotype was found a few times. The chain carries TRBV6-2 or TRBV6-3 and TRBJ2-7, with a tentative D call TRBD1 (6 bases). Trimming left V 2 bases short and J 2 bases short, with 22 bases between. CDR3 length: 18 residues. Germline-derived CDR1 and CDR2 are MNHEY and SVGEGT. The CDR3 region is CASSYTLGETKGAYEQYF. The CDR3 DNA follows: TGTGCCAGCAGTTACACCCTTGGGGAGACAAAGGGGGCCTACGAGCAGTACTTC.